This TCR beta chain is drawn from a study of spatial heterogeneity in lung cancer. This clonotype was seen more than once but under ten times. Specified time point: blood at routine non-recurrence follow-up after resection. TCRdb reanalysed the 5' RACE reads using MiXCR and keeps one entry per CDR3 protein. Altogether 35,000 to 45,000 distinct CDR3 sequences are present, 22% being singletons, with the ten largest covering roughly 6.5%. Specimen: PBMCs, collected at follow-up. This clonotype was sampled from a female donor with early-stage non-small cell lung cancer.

The CDR3 DNA follows: TGTGCCAGCAGCTTAGAGGCGGGGGGATCGCAGTATTTT. Amino acid sequence: CASSLEAGGSQYF. The gene calls are TRBV7-6 and TRBJ2-3; TRBD2 agrees at 8 bases. The CDR3 loop spans 13 amino acids. The V segment lost 1 base and the J segment 10 bases; nucleotides outside the gene matches: 4. CDR1 is SGHVS and CDR2 is FNYEAQ in the germline V gene.